This TCR beta chain was captured by sequencing in a study of control samples from healthy donors and cancer patients. Per the germline V gene, CDR1 is LNHDA and CDR2 is SQIVND (reference sequence). The CDR3 length is 15 residues. Deletions cut 2 bases from V and 0 bases from J, with 10 bases between. Sequencing used immunoSEQ multiplex PCR; TCRdb keeps in-frame clones, though not all of them. The profile shows some 20,000 clones, roughly 80% of them singletons. The chain uses TRBV19 and TRBJ1-2, with a tentative D call TRBD1 (5 bases). The material sequenced was PBMCs. This TCR was recovered from a man older than 75 with head and neck cancer. CDR3 in amino acids: CASSIKARANYGYTF. CDR3 sequence (DNA): TGTGCCAGTAGTATAAAAGCCAGGGCTAACTATGGCTACACCTTC.